The T cell receptor beta chain under discussion was sequenced for a study of early T cells in non-severe SARS-CoV-2 infection. At the level of the study: Bulk RNA from unsorted whole blood was sequenced; chains were unpaired.

This clonotype was detected many times. TCRdb re-called the 5' RACE reads with MiXCR, one entry per CDR3 protein. The table lists tens of thousands of distinct CDR3 sequences, 9.1% of them singletons. Trimming left V 7 bases short and J 3 bases short, with 15 bases between. CDR1 and CDR2 (germline): MNHNY, SVGAGI (reference sequence). CDR3 length: 14 amino acids. This sequence joins TRBV6-6 and TRBJ1-1, with D perhaps matching TRBD1 (5 bases). The clonotype was recovered from an adult who was a healthcare worker with PCR-confirmed SARS-CoV-2 infection or an uninfected control (not recorded which). Sample: whole blood. CDR3 residues: CASKRDDGYTEAFF. The CDR3 DNA sequence: TGTGCCAGCAAAAGGGACGACGGATACACTGAAGCTTTCTTT.